This entry concerns a single T cell receptor (beta chain). Antigen unknown. cDNA libraries for TCR alpha and TCR beta, carrying sample barcodes and UMIs, came from 5'RACE with constant-segment primers. TCRdb reprocessed the 5' RACE reads with MiXCR, giving one entry per CDR3 protein. The repertoire consists of tens of thousands of distinct CDR3 sequences, with over 15% occurring once and the leading ten covering 25% to 35%. The source of the sample is a study of T-cell memory formation after mild COVID-19. Germline V gives CDR1 SGHVS, CDR2 FQNEAQ. V lost 0 bases to trimming and J lost 4 bases, with 19 bases between them. The CDR3 length is 18 residues. General study findings and limits: Day 15 to 85 contracting clones showed balanced CD4/CD8; day 15 to 37 expanders favored CD4+. Several responding clones turned up in pre-infection memory, indicating that cross-reactive memory may have taken part.

The sequencing input was PBMCs or a T cell subset sorted from them (not recorded which). The TCR originated in an adult woman who had mild COVID-19 (a few samples of this study predate the infection). Cell type and time point are not known. J is TRBJ2-1 and V is TRBV7-8; tentative D call: TRBD1 (6 bases). This CDR3 is CASSLARGAGAGYNEQFF. For the CDR3, the DNA is TGTGCCAGCAGCTTAGCGCGTGGGGCAGGGGCAGGGTACAATGAGCAGTTCTTC. Supplemented by reference TRBV7-8 and TRBJ2-1, the full variable domain reads GAGVSQSPRYKVAKRGQDVALRCDPISGHVSLFWYQQALGQGPEFLTYFQNEAQLDKSGLPSDRFFAERPEGSVSTLKIQRTQQEDSAVYLCASSLARGAGAGYNEQFFGPGTRLTVL.